The 26 T cell receptor beta chains reported below all come from one sample, sequenced in a study of blood T cells in healthy people across ages. Sample-barcoded 5' priming and a J-beta primer mix drove a second PCR of about 7 to 12 cycles. TCRdb re-analysed the 5' RACE reads in MiXCR, keeping a single row per CDR3 protein. The data contain hundreds of thousands of distinct CDR3 sequences, approximately 40% of them singletons. Input material: blood. The receptors shown here come from an elderly man in good health.

This clonotype was found a few times. V and J are TRBV11-3 and TRBJ2-3, with 7 bases matching TRBD1. V trimming: 6 bases; J trimming: 0 bases; junction bases outside the gene matches: 6. Germline V lookup: CDR1 SGHNT, CDR2 YENEEA. The CDR3 contains 15 residues. The CDR3 here is CASSNRQGSTDTQYF. CDR3 nucleotides: TGTGCCAGCAGTAATAGACAGGGCAGCACAGATACGCAGTATTTT.

CDR3 residues: CASSHGTAKGYTF. The CDR3 DNA follows: TGCGCCAGCAGCCACGGGACAGCCAAAGGCTACACCTTC. This chain joins TRBV4-3 and TRBJ1-2, with 7 bases matching TRBD1. Germline loops: CDR1 LGHNA, CDR2 YSLEER. V shed 3 bases, J shed 8 bases, and the junction held 6 bases outside the gene matches. This CDR3 is built from 13 residues.

About this clonotype itself: One base away lies a much larger clone, so this may be a sequencing read error. J is TRBJ1-1 and V is TRBV5-5; a possible D gene is TRBD1 (5 bases). Germline V gene data show CDR1 as SGHKS and CDR2 as YYEKEE (reference sequence). The CDR3 runs 16 residues. DNA for the CDR3: TGTGCCGGCAGTCCAGGGCGCAGTCTAATGAACACTGAAGCTTTCTTT. It encodes CAGSPGRSLMNTEAFF.

This clonotype was observed a few times. V and J are TRBV6-5 and TRBJ2-5; the D gene could be TRBD1 or TRBD2 (6 bases each). Germline V lookup: CDR1 MNHEY, CDR2 SVGAGI. V was cut by 5 bases and J by 4 bases, with 11 bases left in between. The CDR3 runs 13 residues. Here the CDR3 DNA reads TGTGCCAGCAGTGCATCGGGGGCAGAGACCCAGTACTTC. Amino acid sequence: CASSASGAETQYF.

J is TRBJ1-5 and V is TRBV18; D not certain. Trimming took off 2 bases at V and 2 bases at J, with 7 bases between the two ends. Germline CDR1 and CDR2: KGHSH and LQKENI. CDR3 length equals 14 residues. CDR3 region: CASSPSARNQPQHF. Written as DNA, the CDR3 is TGTGCCAGCTCACCATCGGCTCGCAATCAGCCCCAGCATTTT.

The gene calls are TRBV10-1 and TRBJ2-7, with 7 positions matching TRBD1. The germline CDR1 and CDR2 sequences are WNHNN and SYGVQD (reference sequence). CDR3 size: 12 residues. J gave up 6 bases and V 4 bases, and 3 bases lay outside the gene matches. DNA of the CDR3: TGCGCCAGCAGTGGACAGGGTTCCGAGCAGTACTTC. Translating gives CASSGQGSEQYF.

This chain uses TRBV24-1 with TRBJ2-1; 11 nucleotides agree with TRBD1. V lost 4 bases and J lost 10; bases outside the gene matches: 8. Germline V gives CDR1 KGHDR, CDR2 SFDVKD. The CDR3 has 15 amino acids. The CDR3 bases are TGTGCCACCAGTGACCCGGGACAGGGGGTTGGAGAGCAGTTCTTC. Encoded protein: CATSDPGQGVGEQFF.

This clonotype was recorded at least ten times. The genes are TRBV7-2 and TRBJ2-5, with a possible D match to TRBD2 (6 bases). The CDR3 covers 15 residues. Looked up from germline, CDR1 is SGHTA and CDR2 is FQGNSA. V lost 0 bases and J 2 bases, leaving 10 bases between the germline ends. The CDR3 region has the DNA TGTGCCAGCAGCTTAGCCAGGACTAAACAAGAGACCCAGTACTTC. It specifies CASSLARTKQETQYF. The whole variable domain, remainder taken from reference TRBV7-2 and TRBJ2-5, is GAGVSQSPSNKVTEKGKDVELRCDPISGHTALYWYRQSLGQGLEFLIYFQGNSAPDKSGLPSDRFSAERTGGSVSTLTIQRTQQEDSAVYLCASSLARTKQETQYFGPGTRLLVL.

This clonotype was recorded at least ten times. The chain employs TRBV18 and TRBJ2-6, with D unresolved. V lost 3 bases to trimming and J lost 3 bases, with 6 bases between them. CDR3 length equals 14 residues. Germline V gives CDR1 KGHSH, CDR2 LQKENI. The CDR3 DNA follows: TGTGCCAGCTCACCTCCTGGTGGGGCCAACGTCCTGACTTTC. This translates into CASSPPGGANVLTF.

The genes are TRBV24-1 and TRBJ2-1; tentatively, D is TRBD1 (6 bases). CDR1 is KGHDR, CDR2 SFDVKD, per germline. The CDR3 is 15 residues long. Trimming removed 5 bases from V and 2 bases from J, with 12 bases in between. The CDR3 is CATSGAGATYNEQFF. The CDR3 coding sequence is TGTGCCACCAGTGGCGCAGGGGCGACCTACAATGAGCAGTTCTTC.

V gene TRBV7-9 combines with J gene TRBJ2-2, with 8 bases identical to TRBD2. The ends lost 3 bases at V and 0 bases at J; junction bases unmatched: 6. This CDR3 contains 17 residues. Germline CDR1 and CDR2: SEHNR and FQNEAQ (reference sequence). The CDR3 reads CASSFGAGDTNTGELFF. The CDR3, as DNA: TGTGCCAGCAGCTTCGGAGCGGGAGATACGAACACCGGGGAGCTGTTTTTT. Looking up the rest from reference TRBV7-9 and TRBJ2-2 gives the full variable domain: DTGVSQNPRHKITKRGQNVTFRCDPISEHNRLYWYRQTLGQGPEFLTYFQNEAQLEKSRLLSDRFSAERPKGSFSTLEIQRTEQGDSAMYLCASSFGAGDTNTGELFFGEGSRLTVL.

This chain joins TRBV11-3 and TRBJ2-2; D is unclear. CDR1 and CDR2 (germline): SGHNT, YENEEA. This CDR3 is 14 amino acids long. V lost 5 bases and J 5 bases, leaving 12 bases between the germline ends. CDR3 sequence reads: CASSPTPRTGELFF. The CDR3 region has the DNA TGTGCCAGCAGCCCTACCCCGCGGACCGGGGAGCTGTTTTTT.

On this clonotype itself: The CDR3 ends on some other residue instead of the conserved phenylalanine or tryptophan, so this is likely a read error. The V gene is TRBV2, the J gene TRBJ2-5; 7 bases line up with TRBD1. Matching the DNA end better, TRBJ2-7 makes the J call doubtful. The CDR3 is 17 residues long. Germline CDR1 is SNHLY and CDR2 is FYNNEI. CDR3 bases: TGTGCCAGCAGCCGGGACAGAGAGCCTCGGCCCGGGCGCGAGCAGTACTCC. It codes for CASSRDREPRPGREQYS.

This clonotype was observed a few times. J is TRBJ2-7 and V is TRBV27, with 10 nucleotides matching TRBD1. The CDR3 extends over 14 amino acids. Trimming took 3 bases from V and 6 from J; bases not matched to a gene: 5. Germline CDR1 is MNHEY and CDR2 is SMNVEV (reference sequence). The chain's CDR3 is CASSFQTGGPEQYF. CDR3 in DNA: TGTGCCAGCAGTTTCCAGACAGGGGGCCCCGAGCAGTACTTC.

This chain links TRBV2 with TRBJ2-1; D tentatively fits TRBD1 or TRBD2 (5 bases each). From germline, CDR1 is SNHLY and CDR2 FYNNEI. The V gene lost 6 bases and the J gene lost 3 bases, with 15 bases spanning the gap. CDR3 length: 15 amino acids. The CDR3 DNA follows: TGTGCCAGCAGGACCGGGACGGGCAACTACAATGAGCAGTTCTTC. Its translation is CASRTGTGNYNEQFF.

The genes are TRBV2 and TRBJ2-4; TRBD1 matches 9 bases. The CDR3 spans 15 residues. Germline CDR1 SNHLY, CDR2 FYNNEI. The V and J ends lost 5 bases and 8 bases, in that order; junction bases with no gene match: 10. DNA of the CDR3: TGTGCCAGCAGTCCGGGACAGGGTAAAAGCGACATTCAGTACTTC. Residues: CASSPGQGKSDIQYF.

This clonotype was counted a few times. V is TRBV5-5 and J is TRBJ1-1; tentative D call: TRBD1 (5 bases). Trimming removed 4 bases at V and 2 bases at J, with 12 bases between. This CDR3 is 14 amino acids long. CDR1 is SGHKS and CDR2 is YYEKEE in the germline V gene (reference sequence). The CDR3 protein is CASSARTTNTEAFF. CDR3 nucleotides: TGTGCCAGCAGCGCCCGGACAACTAACACTGAAGCTTTCTTT.

CDR3 residues: CASSQGTQIYEQYF. CDR3 nucleotides: TGCGCCAGCAGCCAAGGGACTCAGATCTACGAGCAGTACTTC. The chain recombines TRBV4-3 with TRBJ2-5, with D possibly matching TRBD2 (5 bases). The J call may be incorrect, as the DNA end agrees better with TRBJ2-7. The CDR3 spans 14 residues. Germline-derived CDR1 and CDR2 are LGHNA and YSLEER.

In this sample, this clonotype turned up a few times. The V and J genes are TRBV20-1 and TRBJ2-7; D might be TRBD2 (6 bases). Germline loops: CDR1 DFQATT, CDR2 SNEGSKA (reference sequence). Trimming shortened V by 3 bases and J by 1 base, and 10 bases separated the two germline ends. This CDR3 is 13 amino acids long. The CDR3 DNA reads TGCAGTGCTAGGGCGGGGCGGTCCTACGAGCAGTACTTC. Protein: CSARAGRSYEQYF.

The V and J genes are TRBV5-6 and TRBJ1-4; D gene uncertain. Trimming stripped 2 bases from V and 5 bases from J, with 13 bases between. Germline V gene sequence: CDR1 SGHDT, CDR2 YYEEEE. There are 15 residues in the CDR3. The CDR3 coding sequence is TGTGCCAGCAGCTTCGCGGGTCAGGTCAATGAAAAACTGTTTTTT. Its translation is CASSFAGQVNEKLFF.

Many counts were recorded for this clonotype. The chain has TRBV29-1 and TRBJ2-3, with D possibly being TRBD2 (5 bases). The CDR3 loop spans 12 amino acids. Trimming stripped 6 bases from V and 2 bases from J, with 9 bases between. Germline V gene lookup returns CDR1 SQVTM and CDR2 ANQGSEA. DNA for the CDR3: TGCAGCGTCGGGGATTTCACAGATACGCAGTATTTT. Its protein is CSVGDFTDTQYF.

The CDR3 DNA reads TGCGCCAGCAGCCAACGGAACCAAGATACGCAGTATTTT. Protein product: CASSQRNQDTQYF. The chain joins TRBV4-3 to TRBJ2-3; no definite D call. This CDR3 is built from 13 residues. Between the trimmed V and J ends, which lost 2 bases and 5 bases, there was a span of 8 bases. From germline, CDR1 is LGHNA and CDR2 YSLEER.

This clonotype was detected only a few times. This rearrangement joins TRBV24-1 to TRBJ2-1; 8 bases match TRBD1. V trimming: 4 bases; J trimming: 8 bases; junction bases outside the gene matches: 9. Per germline, CDR1 KGHDR and CDR2 SFDVKD. The CDR3 extends over 15 amino acids. CDR3 sequence reads: CATSETTGVSDEQFF. CDR3 in DNA: TGTGCCACCAGTGAAACGACAGGGGTTAGCGATGAGCAGTTCTTC.

V and J are TRBV24-1 and TRBJ2-5; D unclear. With 5 bases removed from V and 5 bases from J, the gap between germline ends came to 5 bases. Germline loops: CDR1 KGHDR, CDR2 SFDVKD. CDR3 length: 11 residues. The CDR3 DNA reads TGTGCCACCAGTGCGAGTGAGACCCAGTACTTC. It specifies CATSASETQYF.

This chain connects TRBV6-5 to TRBJ2-5; 12 bases agree with TRBD2. The better agreement between TRBJ2-7 and the DNA end casts doubt on the J call. The CDR3 extends over 15 amino acids. CDR1 and CDR2 (germline): MNHEY, SVGAGI. CDR3 DNA sequence: TGTGCCAGCAGCCTGACTAGCGGGAGTCTCTACGAGCAGTACTTC. Translating gives CASSLTSGSLYEQYF.

This clonotype was counted at least ten times. The CDR3 is CSVEDVTGSSYEQYF. CDR3 bases: TGCAGCGTTGAAGATGTGACAGGGTCCTCCTACGAGCAGTACTTC. V and J are TRBV29-1 and TRBJ2-7, with 7 bases matching TRBD1. J lost 0 bases, V lost 0 bases, and 5 bases had no gene match. The length of the CDR3 is 15 residues. Looked up from germline, CDR1 is SQVTM and CDR2 is ANQGSEA.